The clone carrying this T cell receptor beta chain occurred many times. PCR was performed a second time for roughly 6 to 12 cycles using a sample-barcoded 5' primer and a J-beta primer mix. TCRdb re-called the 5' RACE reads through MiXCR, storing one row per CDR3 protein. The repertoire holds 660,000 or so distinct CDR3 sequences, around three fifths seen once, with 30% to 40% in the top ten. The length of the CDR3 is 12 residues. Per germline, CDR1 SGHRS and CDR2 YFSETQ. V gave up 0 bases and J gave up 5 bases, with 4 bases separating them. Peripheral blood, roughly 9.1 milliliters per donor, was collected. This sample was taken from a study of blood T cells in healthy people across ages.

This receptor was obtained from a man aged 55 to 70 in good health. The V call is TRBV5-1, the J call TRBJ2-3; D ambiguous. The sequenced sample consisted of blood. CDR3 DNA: TGCGCCAGCAGCTTGGAGGGAGATACGCAGTATTTT. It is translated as CASSLEGDTQYF.